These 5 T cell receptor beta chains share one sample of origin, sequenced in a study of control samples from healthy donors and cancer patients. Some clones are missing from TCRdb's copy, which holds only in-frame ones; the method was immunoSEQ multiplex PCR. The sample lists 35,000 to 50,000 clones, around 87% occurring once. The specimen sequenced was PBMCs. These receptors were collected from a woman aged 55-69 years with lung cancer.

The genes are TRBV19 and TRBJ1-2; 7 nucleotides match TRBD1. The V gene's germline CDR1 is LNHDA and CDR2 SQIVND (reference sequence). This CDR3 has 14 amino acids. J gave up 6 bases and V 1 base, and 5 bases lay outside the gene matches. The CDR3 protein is CASSIGKGADGYTF. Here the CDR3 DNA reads TGTGCCAGTAGTATAGGAAAGGGGGCGGATGGCTACACCTTC.

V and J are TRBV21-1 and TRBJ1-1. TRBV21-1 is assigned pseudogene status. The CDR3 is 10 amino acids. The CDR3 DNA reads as TGTGCCAGCAGGATCACTGAAGCTTTCTTT. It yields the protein CASRITEAFF.

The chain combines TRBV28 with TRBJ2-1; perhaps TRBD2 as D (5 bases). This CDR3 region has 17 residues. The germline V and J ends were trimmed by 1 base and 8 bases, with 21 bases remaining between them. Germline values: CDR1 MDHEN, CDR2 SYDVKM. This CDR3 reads CASSLSPHGSLRDEQFF. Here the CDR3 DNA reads TGTGCCAGCAGTTTATCCCCCCATGGGTCCCTGCGGGATGAGCAGTTCTTC.

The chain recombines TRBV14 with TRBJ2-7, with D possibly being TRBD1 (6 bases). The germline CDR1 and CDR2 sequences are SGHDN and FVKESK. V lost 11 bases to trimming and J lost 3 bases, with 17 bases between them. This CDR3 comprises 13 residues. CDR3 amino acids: CAFSSGTNYEQYF. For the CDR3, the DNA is TGTGCCTTCTCCTCCGGGACAAACTACGAGCAGTACTTC.

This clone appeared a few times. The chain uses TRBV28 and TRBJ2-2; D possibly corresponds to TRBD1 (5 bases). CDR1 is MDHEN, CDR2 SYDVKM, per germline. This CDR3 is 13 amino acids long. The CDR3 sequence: CAVLGEHTGELFF. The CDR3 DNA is TGTGCTGTTCTAGGGGAACACACCGGGGAGCTGTTTTTT.